Listed here is a single T cell receptor beta chain. The specificity of this receptor is unknown. No base qualities exist here, and no much larger clone lies one base off it. The donors were healthy, HIV-negative adults who had no recently reported acute infections or vaccinations. Only Caucasian adults living in Nashville, Tennessee, USA were represented among the donors. CD4+ T cells were enriched by magnetic negative selection; naive cells were then positively selected on CD45RA, and the negative fraction formed the memory subset. Blood was obtained by leukapheresis, after which PBMCs were separated by Ficoll-Histopaque density gradient centrifugation and cryopreserved in liquid nitrogen vapor phase. Purity and quantity of every magnetically sorted T cell population were checked by analytical flow cytometry. Genomic DNA was isolated from every sorted fraction and measured by UV absorbance on a Nanodrop 2000c.

The CDR3 measures 18 amino acids from cysteine to phenylalanine. This entry keeps only the CDR3 DNA: 54 bases, framed from base 1. The junction shows trimming of 0 bases on V and 3 bases on J, and the gene matches do not reach 10 bases of it. The data were taken from a study of shared clonotypes between healthy human individuals (dated by TCRdb to between 2020 and 2021). At the level of the whole study: The cohort included three men and two women between 18 and 49 years of age. For each donor, three plates each were used for CD4 naive and CD4 memory, two plates were used for CD8 naive, and one plate was used for CD8 memory. Each donor's leukapheresis produced roughly between about 0.9 and 9.5 billion PBMCs. To estimate repertoire size and how much clonotype sharing occurs between individuals, the study deeply sequenced the blood TCR repertoires of several healthy adults. Libraries were prepared and TCR repertoires were sequenced by different laboratories using diverse techniques, in order to increase sequencing depth and limit assay-specific biases. Summary of the overall study and its limitations: Rarefaction of sorted-subset datasets indicated incomplete sequencing despite the large sequencing depth. When a few donors were compared, the shared fraction of clonotypes was roughly 5% for naive CD4, roughly 3.4% for naive CD8, 2% to 2.5% for memory CD4, and about 0.36% for memory CD8. Higher generation probabilities were observed for clonotypes shared by all four sorted-subset donors than for non-shared clonotypes. The small number of donors limited the genetic and exposure-history diversity represented. Based on pairwise subsampling, the degree of clonotype sharing among donors was expected to be affected by sequencing depth. Naive subsets generally had larger estimated clonotype richness than memory subsets. Only blood was sampled, and tissue TCR repertoires likely differ from those in blood.

TCR CDR3 regions were amplified from genomic DNA by multiplex PCR using the deep immunoSEQ assay. For each cell subset, the extracted genomic DNA was distributed evenly across all wells of several immunoSEQ 96-well plates, and each plate served as one replicate. Each replicate PCR for sorted subsets received roughly 0.2 ug genomic DNA, equal to about 30,000 T cell genomes. The purified libraries were quantified using a Qubit 3.0 fluorometer, sized with a Bioanalyzer 2100, and then quantified again using the KAPA Library Quantification kit. Each immunoSEQ 96-well plate was sequenced on its own single-read 150-cycle Illumina NextSeq 550 flow cell. The authors processed their data as follows. The immunoSEQ output contained only junctional sequences without quality scores, so filtering could not match that applied to full-length reads. Sequences were annotated with PyIR, a Python wrapper for IgBLAST v1.9, using IMGT germline references to assign V/J genes and CDR3. Reads were removed for weak V/J assignments (E-value above 1e-6), missing CDR3, stop codons, out-of-frame junctions, or ambiguous translated residues. A V3J clonotype was defined by an identical inferred V gene, J gene, and CDR3 amino acid sequence. Percentage overlap between repertoires was computed as shared unique clonotypes divided by the size of the smaller repertoire. Richness of each repertoire was evaluated using RTK rarefaction, the Chao1 estimator, and Recon v2.1 estimates of unobserved clonotypes. Generation probabilities were computed with OLGA for all TCRbeta clonotypes obtained by the gDNA method from four donors. TCRdb re-hosts the immuneACCESS table, in-frame sequences only. Its copies lack some clones; in the studies checked, an unresolved V gene accounts for under half of them, and the cause for the rest is not known. That table gives V, J and clone size, and the DNA gave D and trimming. This sample has about 2.4 million clones in its table, and approximately 93% of those were observed once. The top ten clonotypes cover 0.36% of the sample.

Sequencing input: naive CD4+ T cells from PBMCs. The cell subset or site label for this specimen denotes: CD45RA+ positively selected. Recombination linked TRBV23-1 to TRBJ2-7; 11 bases in between match TRBD1. TRBV23-1 falls under the ORF class, with uncertain function. This sequence was found in a man younger than 35 in good health. Some clones in this sample may be carry-over from other donors' samples. The nucleotides are TGCGCCAGCAGTCAATCGGTAGCCGGGACAGGGGGAAACTACGAGCAGTACTTC. This is translated as CASSQSVAGTGGNYEQYF.